The clone carrying this TCR beta chain was observed at least ten times. The antigen is undetermined. CDR1 MNHNS and CDR2 SASEGT come from the germline V gene. Unmatched junction bases numbered 3, after V lost 3 bases and J lost 4 bases. This CDR3 has 14 amino acids. TCRdb used MiXCR to reprocess the reads, holding one entry per CDR3 protein. The table lists around 750,000 distinct CDR3 sequences, approximately 32% of them singletons. These data are taken from a study of T cell repertoires in cytomegalovirus infection. Turning to the study itself: TCR beta signatures that were public indicated CMV infection and matching HLA type.

General study findings and limits: Summed frequency of shared TCR beta families picked out CMV carriers who also had the relevant HLA. It was HLA-C-restricted CMV-specific TCR beta clonotypes that dominated the response ex vivo.

The chain uses TRBV6-1 and TRBJ2-1; 7 positions match TRBD2. The specimen comprised cultured CD8+ T cells from PBMCs, sampled from culture after CMV antigen stimulation. The sequence came from a human donor in good health (CMV status not recorded). Some clones in this sample may be carry-over from other donors' samples. CDR3 protein: CASSDERGYNEQFF. In nucleotides, the CDR3 is TGTGCCAGCAGTGATGAGCGGGGATACAATGAGCAGTTCTTC.